This TCR beta chain was found in a study of blood T cell repertoires in COVID-19. Study-wide background: In each case, the material was cDNA or gDNA derived from T cells, B-cell-depleted T cells, or PBMCs.

The data were produced by immunoSEQ multiplex PCR, yet TCRdb's version contains in-frame clones alone and is incomplete. Of around 30,000 clones listed, more than 75% are singletons. Looked up from germline, CDR1 is SGHRS and CDR2 is YFSETQ. V lost 6 bases and J 2 bases, leaving 24 bases between the germline ends. There are 17 residues in the CDR3. This TCR was recovered from a human donor in a cohort sampled during active COVID-19. The chain carries TRBV5-1 and TRBJ2-7, with a tentative D call TRBD1 (6 bases). Sequencing input: peripheral blood. In DNA form, the CDR3 reads TGCGCCAGCACTCCCGCCCTAGACAGTAAGGGGGCCTACGAGCAGTACTTC. Translated, it gives CASTPALDSKGAYEQYF.